These 31 T cell receptor beta chains came from one sample sequenced in a study of blood T cells in healthy people across ages. Using a J-beta primer mix together with a sample-barcoded 5' primer, a second PCR was run for roughly 6 to 11 cycles. MiXCR, run by TCRdb on the 5' RACE reads, gives a single entry per CDR3 protein. Of around 1.5 million distinct CDR3 sequences in the sample, approximately 40% were seen once. Sequencing was performed on blood. The receptors shown here come from a woman aged 18-29 years in good health.

This chain uses TRBV20-1 with TRBJ2-3; D gene ambiguous. CDR1 DFQATT and CDR2 SNEGSKA come from the germline V gene (reference sequence). V dropped 0 bases and J dropped 3 bases, with 7 bases sitting between them. The CDR3 is 13 residues long. CDR3 in DNA: TGCAGTGCTAGAGATCCTACTACAGATACGCAGTATTTT. This sequence encodes CSARDPTTDTQYF.

The chain uses TRBV13 and TRBJ1-3; D is perhaps TRBD1 (6 bases). This CDR3 comprises 17 residues. V gave up 4 bases and J gave up 2 bases, with 18 bases separating them. Germline-derived CDR1 and CDR2 are PRHDT and FYEKMQ (reference sequence). The CDR3 DNA follows: TGTGCCAGCAGCTCAAGTGGGGGGCACAGGACTGGAAACACCATATATTTT. Amino acid sequence: CASSSSGGHRTGNTIYF.

The chain links TRBV27 to TRBJ2-7, with TRBD1 matching 7 bases. J gave up 2 bases and V 4 bases, and 5 bases lay outside the gene matches. The CDR3 contains 14 residues. CDR1 is MNHEY, CDR2 SMNVEV, per germline (reference sequence). The CDR3 is CASSSSGTAYEQYF. CDR3 nucleotides: TGTGCCAGCAGTTCATCCGGGACAGCCTACGAGCAGTACTTC.

This clonotype was found many times. The rearrangement joins TRBV20-1 to TRBJ2-1; tentative D call: TRBD2 (6 bases). Trimming stripped 5 bases from V and 0 bases from J, with 17 bases between. Germline loops: CDR1 DFQATT, CDR2 SNEGSKA (reference sequence). The CDR3 totals 16 residues. The CDR3 region is CSAPKWAGSSYNEQFF. In DNA, the CDR3 is TGCAGTGCTCCCAAATGGGCGGGGAGCTCCTACAATGAGCAGTTCTTC.

On this clonotype: Germline is not matched at one junction end, which may reflect a read error. The chain recombines TRBV11-2 with TRBJ2-5; D ambiguous. Germline CDR1 SGHAT, CDR2 FQNNGV. This CDR3 has 15 residues. The CDR3 DNA reads as TGTGCCAGCAGCTCTCCCCGGGCTTCCCAAGGGACCCAGTACTTC. Its translation is CASSSPRASQGTQYF.

CDR3 in DNA: TGTGCCGGAGGGCGCGTCAATGAGCAGTACTTC. This translates into CAGGRVNEQYF. The chain joins TRBV6-1 to TRBJ2-5; a weak D match, TRBD2 (6 bases). Trimming cost V 11 bases and J 11 bases, with 18 bases left between them. The CDR3 totals 11 residues. Per the germline V gene, CDR1 is MNHNS and CDR2 is SASEGT.

This chain uses TRBV12-3 or TRBV12-4 with TRBJ2-2; D not resolved. Trimming shortened V by 0 bases and J by 5 bases, and 10 bases separated the two germline ends. The CDR3 runs to 15 residues. The chain's CDR3 is CASSLAGRETGELFF. The CDR3 DNA follows: TGTGCCAGCAGTTTAGCGGGTCGAGAGACCGGGGAGCTGTTTTTT.

This rearrangement joins TRBV20-1 to TRBJ2-2; TRBD1 is a possible D gene (6 bases). Trimming took 6 bases from V and 3 from J, leaving 17 bases between them. The V gene's germline CDR1 is DFQATT and CDR2 SNEGSKA (reference sequence). The CDR3 has 15 amino acids. This CDR3 reads CSALLQGWYTGELFF. The CDR3 bases are TGCAGTGCATTACTACAGGGCTGGTACACCGGGGAGCTGTTTTTT.

In its sample, this clonotype was seen once. This rearrangement joins TRBV6-1 to TRBJ2-3, with 14 nucleotides matching TRBD2. Germline V gene sequence: CDR1 MNHNS, CDR2 SASEGT. CDR3 length: 18 residues. Trimming at V came to 6 bases and at J to 7 bases, leaving 15 bases not matched to a gene. The CDR3, as DNA: TGTGCCAGCAGAGGGGACACCGGGACTAGCGGGGGTCACTATACGCAGTATTTT. Protein product: CASRGDTGTSGGHYTQYF.

This clonotype has just a few counts. The chain has TRBV29-1 and TRBJ2-3; 11 bases are a match to TRBD2. This CDR3 region has 15 residues. Looked up from germline, CDR1 is SQVTM and CDR2 is ANQGSEA. V lost 4 bases and J lost 5; bases outside the gene matches: 8. CDR3: CSVGTTSGSGDTQYF. The CDR3 coding sequence is TGCAGCGTTGGGACAACTAGCGGGAGTGGAGATACGCAGTATTTT.

V gene TRBV7-2 combines with J gene TRBJ2-1; possibly TRBD2 for D (6 bases). Trimming removed 3 bases from V and 0 bases from J, with 12 bases in between. CDR1 is SGHTA, CDR2 FQGNSA, per germline. This CDR3 comprises 16 residues. In nucleotides, the CDR3 is TGTGCCAGCAGCTTGGCTAGCGAGACCTCCTACAATGAGCAGTTCTTC. As protein: CASSLASETSYNEQFF.

A single count supports this clonotype. The CDR3 region is CSARKLRGQETQYF. In DNA, the CDR3 is TGCAGTGCTAGAAAGCTGCGGGGCCAAGAGACCCAGTACTTC. The V gene is TRBV20-1, the J gene TRBJ2-5, with TRBD2 as a possible D gene (6 bases). Germline CDR1 reads DFQATT; CDR2 reads SNEGSKA (reference sequence). Between the trimmed V and J ends, which lost 2 bases and 1 base, there was a span of 11 bases. The CDR3 runs 14 residues.

Ten or more counts support this clonotype. V usage is TRBV10-3 and J usage is TRBJ2-7; 7 bases are shared with TRBD1. The CDR3 has 12 residues. After removal of 10 bases from V and 0 bases from J, the junction contained 3 bases not matched to a gene. Germline CDR1 reads ENHRY; CDR2 reads SYGVKD. In DNA, the CDR3 is TGTGCCACGAGGGACAGCTCCTACGAGCAGTACTTC. Translating it yields CATRDSSYEQYF.

This chain uses TRBV20-1 with TRBJ2-1, with 9 nucleotides matching TRBD2. V gave up 6 bases and J gave up 2 bases; unmatched junction bases: 11. The CDR3 is 16 amino acids. CDR1 and CDR2 from the germline V gene are DFQATT and SNEGSKA (reference sequence). CDR3 in amino acids: CSASSGGRAAYNEQFF. In nucleotides, the CDR3 is TGCAGTGCCTCATCCGGCGGGAGGGCAGCCTACAATGAGCAGTTCTTC.

This clonotype was recorded a few times. The chain joins TRBV20-1 to TRBJ2-1; weak D call: TRBD2 (5 bases). Germline values: CDR1 DFQATT, CDR2 SNEGSKA (reference sequence). There are 13 residues in the CDR3. V was trimmed by 4 bases and J by 0 bases, leaving 7 bases between them. CDR3 sequence: CSAIGSSYNEQFF. CDR3 bases: TGCAGTGCTATAGGGAGCTCCTACAATGAGCAGTTCTTC.

The chain uses TRBV30 and TRBJ1-5; no clear D. The CDR3 loop spans 14 amino acids. Trimming pared 0 bases from V and 3 bases from J, leaving 9 bases between. Germline-derived CDR1 and CDR2 are GTSNPN and SVGIG (reference sequence). In DNA form, the CDR3 reads TGTGCCTGGAGTGTAGGACGGTACAATCAGCCCCAGCATTTT. Translated, it gives CAWSVGRYNQPQHF.

CDR3 sequence: CASTEQGTDTQYF. The CDR3 nucleotides read TGTGCCAGCACCGAGCAGGGCACAGATACGCAGTATTTT. V usage is TRBV7-9 and J usage is TRBJ2-3, with D hard to call. CDR3 length: 13 residues. Germline V gene sequence: CDR1 SEHNR, CDR2 FQNEAQ (reference sequence). V dropped 7 bases and J dropped 1 base, with 9 bases sitting between them.

V usage is TRBV6-1 and J usage is TRBJ2-7; possibly TRBD2 for D (7 bases). The CDR3 is made up of 16 amino acids. V lost 7 bases and J lost 3, with 22 bases in between. Germline V gene data show CDR1 as MNHNS and CDR2 as SASEGT. CDR3 protein: CASKIDQAGAFYEQYF. The CDR3 nucleotides read TGTGCCAGCAAGATCGATCAGGCGGGGGCGTTCTACGAGCAGTACTTC.

There are many counts of this clonotype. The gene calls are TRBV10-3 and TRBJ1-2, with D possibly being TRBD1 (6 bases). V lost 2 bases and J lost 8, with 9 bases in between. CDR1 is ENHRY, CDR2 SYGVKD, per germline. The CDR3 covers 12 residues. The CDR3 sequence is CAISEKGDGYTF. The DNA for the CDR3 is TGTGCCATCAGTGAGAAGGGGGACGGCTACACCTTC.

CDR3 loop: CASSRFGGTIYEQYF. CDR3 bases: TGTGCCAGCAGCCGGTTCGGGGGTACAATCTACGAGCAGTACTTC. This rearrangement joins TRBV6-5 to TRBJ2-5; D possibly corresponds to TRBD2 (6 bases). The J call may not be correct, given that the DNA end is closer to TRBJ2-7. This CDR3 has 15 amino acids. CDR1 is MNHEY and CDR2 is SVGAGI in the germline V gene.

The CDR3 nucleotides are TGTGCCAGCAGCGGGAGGACTGTCTACAATGAGCAGTTCTTC. Translated, it gives CASSGRTVYNEQFF. This chain joins TRBV5-6 and TRBJ2-1; a possible D gene is TRBD2 (6 bases). CDR3 length: 14 residues. Trimming cost V 4 bases and J 3 bases, with 11 bases left between them. The germline gives CDR1 SGHDT, CDR2 YYEEEE.

This clonotype was found a few times. This chain's CDR3 is CASSTRSGTSFGNEQFF. CDR3 DNA sequence: TGTGCCAGCAGCACCCGGTCCGGGACTAGCTTCGGCAATGAGCAGTTCTTC. The rearrangement joins TRBV9 to TRBJ2-1; TRBD2 matches 9 bases. Germline lookup yields CDR1 SGDLS and CDR2 YYNGEE. The V gene end was trimmed by 4 bases and the J gene end by 6 bases; junction bases not matched to a gene: 14. There are 17 residues in the CDR3.

The CDR3 DNA reads TGTGCCAGCACGGGGACTAGCGGGAGTGGGGAGCAGTTCTTC. Protein sequence: CASTGTSGSGEQFF. The chain joins TRBV6-1 to TRBJ2-1; TRBD2 agrees at 14 bases. Germline CDR1 MNHNS, CDR2 SASEGT. The CDR3 extends over 14 amino acids. V shed 7 bases and J 10 bases; nucleotides not matched to a gene: 6.

The V gene is TRBV27, the J gene TRBJ1-6, with a tentative D call TRBD1 (5 bases). Germline V gives CDR1 MNHEY, CDR2 SMNVEV (reference sequence). The CDR3 loop spans 14 amino acids. Trimming removed 7 bases at V and 7 bases at J, with 14 bases between. The CDR3, as DNA: TGTGCCAGCACCCTCGGGACCGCCAATTCACCCCTCCACTTT. Amino acid sequence: CASTLGTANSPLHF.

This clonotype was recorded a few times. The chain has TRBV11-2 and TRBJ2-3, with TRBD1 matching 10 bases. The CDR3 length is 18 residues. J lost 4 bases, V lost 1 base, and 11 bases had no gene match. Germline V gene lookup returns CDR1 SGHAT and CDR2 FQNNGV. This chain's CDR3 is CASSLVLAGTGEADTQYF. The DNA for the CDR3 is TGTGCCAGCAGCTTAGTCCTCGCCGGGACAGGGGAGGCAGATACGCAGTATTTT.

The V call is TRBV4-1, the J call TRBJ2-1; D unclear. V gave up 4 bases and J gave up 4 bases, with 20 bases separating them. This CDR3 region has 17 residues. The germline V gene encodes CDR1 MGHRA and CDR2 YSYEKL. DNA for the CDR3: TGCGCCAGCAGCCCACACCCCCTAGTAAGAACTTACAATGAGCAGTTCTTC. Translating gives CASSPHPLVRTYNEQFF.

The rearrangement joins TRBV20-1 to TRBJ2-4, with TRBD1 as a possible D gene (5 bases). The J call is doubtful: the DNA matches TRBJ2-7 better. This CDR3 has 12 amino acids. CDR1 and CDR2 (germline): DFQATT, SNEGSKA (reference sequence). CDR3 nucleotide sequence: TGCAGTGCTATTGACAGAATATACGAGCAGTACTTC. Translated, it gives CSAIDRIYEQYF.

On this clonotype itself: Sequence at one end of the junction differs from germline and may be a read error. This chain joins TRBV12-3 or TRBV12-4 and TRBJ2-1; D gene uncertain. The CDR3 sequence is 13 residues long. The CDR3 sequence is CASSLAYINGQFF. CDR3 nucleotide sequence: TGTGCCAGCAGTTTAGCGTATATCAATGGGCAGTTCTTC.

V and J are TRBV6-5 and TRBJ2-1; 9 positions match TRBD1. The length of the CDR3 is 16 residues. The V segment lost 5 bases and the J segment 6 bases; nucleotides outside the gene matches: 11. Germline CDR1 and CDR2: MNHEY and SVGAGI. The chain's CDR3 is CASSLAGTGTFNEQFF. CDR3 nucleotides: TGTGCCAGCAGTCTCGCCGGGACAGGGACCTTCAATGAGCAGTTCTTC.

This sequence joins TRBV7-8 and TRBJ1-6; 9 nucleotides align to TRBD1. The length of the CDR3 is 15 residues. After removal of 6 bases from V and 9 bases from J, the junction contained 9 bases not matched to a gene. Looked up from germline, CDR1 is SGHVS and CDR2 is FQNEAQ. In nucleotides, the CDR3 is TGTGCCAGCAGTTCCGGGACAGGGCCAGGTTCACCCCTCCACTTT. Translated: CASSSGTGPGSPLHF.

This clonotype appeared a few times. The chain employs TRBV3-1 and TRBJ2-3; 13 bases fit TRBD2. In germline, CDR1 is LGHDT, CDR2 YNNKEL (reference sequence). Trimming at V came to 4 bases and at J to 0 bases, leaving 4 bases not matched to a gene. The CDR3 is made up of 17 amino acids. In DNA form, the CDR3 reads TGTGCCAGCAGCCGGACTAGCGGGGGTGCTAGCACAGATACGCAGTATTTT. Protein: CASSRTSGGASTDTQYF.